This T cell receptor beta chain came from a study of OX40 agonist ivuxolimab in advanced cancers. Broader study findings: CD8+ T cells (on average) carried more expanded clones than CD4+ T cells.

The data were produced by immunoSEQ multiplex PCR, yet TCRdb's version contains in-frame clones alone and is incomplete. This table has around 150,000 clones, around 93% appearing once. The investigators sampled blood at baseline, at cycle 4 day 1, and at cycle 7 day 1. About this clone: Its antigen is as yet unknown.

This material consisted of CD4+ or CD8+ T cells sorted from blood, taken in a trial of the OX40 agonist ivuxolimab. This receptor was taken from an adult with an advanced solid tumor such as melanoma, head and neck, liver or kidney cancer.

As DNA, the CDR3 is TGTGCCAGCAGCCCACGGGACAGGTCCTACGAGCAGTACTTC. Translating it yields CASSPRDRSYEQYF. The rearrangement joins TRBV7-9 to TRBJ2-7, with TRBD1 matching over 8 bases. The V gene end was trimmed by 5 bases and the J gene end by 1 base; junction bases not matched to a gene: 4. Per germline, CDR1 SEHNR and CDR2 FQNEAQ (reference sequence). The CDR3 extends over 14 amino acids.